Listed below are T cell receptor beta chains from one sample, sequenced in a study of vaccination and CD4 T cells after COVID-19. In TCRdb, the PCR reads were re-called with MiXCR into one record per CDR3 protein. Of 20,000 or so distinct CDR3 sequences in the sample, roughly 63% were seen once. Here the sequenced sample was CD4+ T cells from blood, taken after SARS-CoV-2 vaccination. These receptors originate from a human donor who had recovered from COVID-19. The CDR3 runs from the conserved cysteine through the conserved F or W. The D gene is left open where the match is weak. Some rows have no size entry. The others give once, few or many, or a class for an expanded clone.

V gene	J gene	clone size	D gene	CDR3 DNA	CDR3 protein
TRBV6-2/TRBV6-3	TRBJ1-5	few	TRBD1	TGTGCCAGCAGGCATCGACTGACAGGGAATCAGCCCCAGCATTTT	CASRHRLTGNQPQHF
TRBV7-3	TRBJ2-1	few	NA	TGTGCCAGCAGCCGACCCGGGAATGAGCAGTTCTTC	CASSRPGNEQFF
TRBV27	TRBJ1-2	NA	TRBD1	TGTGCCAGCATTGGCCGATACACCGGGACAGGGGTTCGAGGCTATGGCTACACCTTC	CASIGRYTGTGVRGYGYTF
TRBV5-6	TRBJ1-1	NA	NA	TGTGCCAGCAGCATGACAGTGAACACTGAAGCTTTCTTT	CASSMTVNTEAFF
TRBV2	TRBJ1-1	NA	TRBD1	TGTGCCAGCAGACAGAGCAGGGGGGTAATTGAAGCTTTCTTT	CASRQSRGVIEAFF
TRBV18	TRBJ1-1	NA	NA	TGTGCCAGCTCATCTGGAGGGAACACTGAAGCTTTCTTT	CASSSGGNTEAFF
TRBV4-3	TRBJ1-1	NA	TRBD1	TGCGCCAGCAGCCAGGAAAACAGGGGGACTGAAGCTTTCTTT	CASSQENRGTEAFF
TRBV18	TRBJ2-7	NA	TRBD2	TGTGCCAGCTCACCAACTAGCGGGACGAGCTCCTACGAGCAGTACTTC	CASSPTSGTSSYEQYF
TRBV27	TRBJ2-1	NA	NA	TGTGCCAGCAGTGGAAGGGAGTACAATGAGCAGTTCTTC	CASSGREYNEQFF
TRBV7-8	TRBJ2-1	NA	NA	TGTGCCAGCAGCTTACTAAGTAGCGGAGCCCAATTACGTGAGCAGTTCTTC	CASSLLSSGAQLREQFF
TRBV5-5	TRBJ2-4	NA	TRBD1	TGTGCCAGCAGCTTGGGGACAGGATCCCTAGCCAAAAACATTCAGTACTTC	CASSLGTGSLAKNIQYF
TRBV7-9	TRBJ1-3	NA	NA	TGTGCCAGCAGCCCAGGAGGGGACACCATATATTTT	CASSPGGDTIYF
TRBV27	TRBJ1-5	few	NA	TGTGCCAGCAGTTTAAAGGCCGGGTTTTATAGCAATCAGCCCCAGCATTTT	CASSLKAGFYSNQPQHF
TRBV4-1	TRBJ2-3	NA	TRBD2	TGCGCCAGCAGCCAAGTCTGGGGGACTAGCGATACGCAGTATTTT	CASSQVWGTSDTQYF
TRBV20-1	TRBJ2-2	NA	TRBD2	TGCAGTGCTAGAGATCTGGCGGGAGGGAACACCGGGGAGCTGTTTTTT	CSARDLAGGNTGELFF
TRBV27	TRBJ1-1	NA	TRBD1	TGTGCCAGCAGGAGGACAGGGATGGACACTGAAGCTTTCTTT	CASRRTGMDTEAFF
TRBV30	TRBJ1-2	NA	TRBD1	TGTGCCTGGAGGGCGGTGGGGGACAGGGATGGCTACACCTTC	CAWRAVGDRDGYTF
TRBV28	TRBJ1-3	few	NA	TGTGCCAGCAGTTTAACCATCTCTGGAAACACCATATATTTT	CASSLTISGNTIYF